These 4 T cell receptor beta chains were sequenced from one sample in a study of T cell responses to AZD1222 COVID-19 vaccine. TCRdb's table, derived via immunoSEQ multiplex PCR, lists solely in-frame clones and lacks some. The table shows under 150,000 clones, with 85% to 95% occurring only once. Specimen: peripheral blood, collected 28 days after the second AZD1222 dose. These receptors were taken from an adult who received the AZD1222 COVID-19 vaccine.

The V call is TRBV5-1, the J call TRBJ2-7; D not resolved. The CDR3 sequence is 14 residues long. The germline V gene has CDR1 SGHRS and CDR2 YFSETQ. V lost 2 bases and J 7 bases, leaving 16 bases between the germline ends. The DNA of the CDR3 is TGCGCCAGCAGCTTCGGGTCAACCCAAGGGGAGCAGTACTTC. It encodes CASSFGSTQGEQYF.

A single count supports this clone. This rearrangement joins TRBV27 to TRBJ2-5; 7 bases align to TRBD1. V was clipped by 6 bases and J by 4 bases; unmatched bases: 5. CDR3 length: 13 amino acids. The germline V gene encodes CDR1 MNHEY and CDR2 SMNVEV (reference sequence). The CDR3 DNA reads as TGTGCCAGCAGGCTACAGGGGACAGAGACCCAGTACTTC. It specifies CASRLQGTETQYF.

The gene calls are TRBV27 and TRBJ2-2, with a possible D match to TRBD2 (5 bases). Germline V gene sequence: CDR1 MNHEY, CDR2 SMNVEV (reference sequence). This CDR3 is 17 amino acids long. Trimming removed 2 bases at V and 2 bases at J, with 15 bases between. The CDR3: CASSLTRAEPNTGELFF. The CDR3 DNA reads as TGTGCCAGCAGTTTAACTAGGGCCGAACCCAACACCGGGGAGCTGTTTTTT.

This chain connects TRBV2 to TRBJ2-1; TRBD1 is a possible D gene (5 bases). The CDR3 is 14 amino acids. V was cut by 8 bases and J by 7 bases, with 18 bases left in between. CDR1 SNHLY and CDR2 FYNNEI come from the germline V gene. This CDR3 is CASVVGQGLNEQFF. DNA of the CDR3: TGTGCCAGCGTGGTAGGGCAGGGATTAAATGAGCAGTTCTTC.